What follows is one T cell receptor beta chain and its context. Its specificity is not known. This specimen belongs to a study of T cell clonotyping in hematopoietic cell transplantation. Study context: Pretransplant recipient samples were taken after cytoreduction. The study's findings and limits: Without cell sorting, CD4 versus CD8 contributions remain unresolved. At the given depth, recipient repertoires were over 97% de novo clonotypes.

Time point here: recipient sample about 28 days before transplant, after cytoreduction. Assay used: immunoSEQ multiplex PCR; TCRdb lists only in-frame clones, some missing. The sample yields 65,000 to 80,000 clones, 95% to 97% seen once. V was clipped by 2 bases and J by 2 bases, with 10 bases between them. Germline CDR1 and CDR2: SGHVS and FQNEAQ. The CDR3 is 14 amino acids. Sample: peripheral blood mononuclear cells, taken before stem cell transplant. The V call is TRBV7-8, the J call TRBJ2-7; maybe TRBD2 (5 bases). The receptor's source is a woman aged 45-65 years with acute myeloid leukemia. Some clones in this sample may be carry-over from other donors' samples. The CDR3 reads CASSLRDSAYEQYF. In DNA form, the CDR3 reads TGTGCCAGCAGCTTACGGGATTCCGCCTACGAGCAGTACTTC.